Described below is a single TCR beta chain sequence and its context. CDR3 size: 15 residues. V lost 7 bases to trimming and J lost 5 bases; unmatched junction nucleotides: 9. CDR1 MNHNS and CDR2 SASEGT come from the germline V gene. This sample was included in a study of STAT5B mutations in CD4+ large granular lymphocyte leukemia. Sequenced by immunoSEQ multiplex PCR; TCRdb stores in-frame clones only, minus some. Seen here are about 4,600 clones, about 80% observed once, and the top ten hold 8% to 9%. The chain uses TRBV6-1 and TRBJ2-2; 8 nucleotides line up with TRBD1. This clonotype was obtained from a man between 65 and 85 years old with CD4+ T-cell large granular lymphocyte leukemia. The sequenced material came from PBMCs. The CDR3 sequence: CASIPDRGRTGELFF. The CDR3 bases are TGTGCCAGCATTCCTGACAGGGGACGGACCGGGGAGCTGTTTTTT.